These 32 T cell receptor beta chains share one sample of origin, sequenced in a study of cytomegalovirus exposure and HLA in healthy donors. The PCR contained 60 Vbeta and 13 Jbeta primers. Clones were sequenced by immunoSEQ multiplex PCR, and TCRdb holds only the in-frame ones, with some missing. The sample contains tens of thousands of clones, 70% to 90% of which appear only once. Sample: PBMCs. Every receptor here comes from a woman aged 40-49 years in good health and CMV-seropositive.

This clone came up a few times. V is TRBV4-2 and J is TRBJ2-2; 10 bases align to TRBD2. Germline V gene sequence: CDR1 LGHNA, CDR2 YNFKEQ. The V gene end was trimmed by 2 bases and the J gene end by 1 base; junction bases not matched to a gene: 1. This CDR3 region has 16 residues. The CDR3 coding sequence is TGTGCCAGCAGCCAAATAGCGGGGGGGAACACCGGGGAGCTGTTTTTT. Translation gives CASSQIAGGNTGELFF.

This clone turned up a few times. V usage is TRBV19 and J usage is TRBJ2-7; maybe TRBD1 (6 bases). Per the germline V gene, CDR1 is LNHDA and CDR2 is SQIVND (reference sequence). The CDR3 is made up of 13 amino acids. V lost 6 bases, J lost 4 bases, and 13 bases lay in between. The CDR3 DNA reads as TGTGCCAGTAGGGATACGACAGGTTACGAGCAGTACTTC. Its protein is CASRDTTGYEQYF.

V usage is TRBV4-3 and J usage is TRBJ1-1; D is undetermined. There are 14 residues in the CDR3. The germline CDR1 and CDR2 sequences are LGHNA and YSLEER. Between the trimmed V and J ends, which lost 0 bases and 8 bases, there was a span of 13 bases. The CDR3 region is CASSQEGRESEAFF. Here the CDR3 DNA reads TGCGCCAGCAGCCAAGAAGGACGGGAAAGCGAAGCTTTCTTT.

This clone was seen once. The V gene is TRBV14, the J gene TRBJ1-6; unclear D gene. Per the germline V gene, CDR1 is SGHDN and CDR2 is FVKESK. V was shortened by 0 bases and J by 4 bases, with 4 bases between the two germline ends. This CDR3 has 14 amino acids. CDR3 nucleotide sequence: TGTGCCAGCAGCCAAGAACATTATAATTCACCCCTCCACTTT. This sequence encodes CASSQEHYNSPLHF. Full variable domain (outside the CDR3, taken from reference TRBV14 and TRBJ1-6): EAGVTQFPSHSVIEKGQTVTLRCDPISGHDNLYWYRRVMGKEIKFLLHFVKESKQDESGMPNNRFLAERTGGTYSTLKVQPAELEDSGVYFCASSQEHYNSPLHFGNGTRLTVT.

The V and J genes are TRBV25-1 and TRBJ1-2; D is perhaps TRBD1 (6 bases). Per germline, CDR1 MGHDK and CDR2 SYGVNS. V lost 3 bases and J 1 base, leaving 12 bases between the germline ends. The CDR3 length is 15 residues. The CDR3 DNA reads as TGTGCCAGCAGTGATGTTAAAGGGGGTAACTATGGCTACACCTTC. Amino acid sequence: CASSDVKGGNYGYTF.

This chain connects TRBV19 to TRBJ1-2; D possibly corresponds to TRBD1 (6 bases). This CDR3 comprises 15 residues. Trimming took 7 bases from V and 14 from J, leaving 29 bases between them. CDR1 and CDR2 from the germline V gene are LNHDA and SQIVND (reference sequence). The CDR3 nucleotides read TGTGCCAGTATTACCGCCGGGACACAAAGGCGCCAGTTGACCTTC. Translation gives CASITAGTQRRQLTF.

The chain links TRBV19 to TRBJ1-2; TRBD1 aligns across 9 bases. Trimming cost V 6 bases and J 3 bases; bases outside gene matches: 8. Germline V gives CDR1 LNHDA, CDR2 SQIVND (reference sequence). This CDR3 region has 15 residues. DNA for the CDR3: TGTGCCAGTAGCGATGACAGGGGGGGAGACTATGGCTACACCTTC. This translates into CASSDDRGGDYGYTF.

V usage is TRBV25-1 and J usage is TRBJ2-5, with TRBD2 identical over 7 bases. V shed 10 bases, J shed 5 bases, and the junction held 10 bases outside the gene matches. CDR3 length: 13 amino acids. Germline CDR1 reads MGHDK; CDR2 reads SYGVNS. CDR3 loop: CATFGGGHETQYF. DNA for the CDR3: TGTGCCACCTTCGGGGGAGGGCATGAGACCCAGTACTTC. The complete variable domain, with remaining parts taken from reference TRBV25-1 and TRBJ2-5, reads EADIYQTPRYLVIGTGKKITLECSQTMGHDKMYWYQQDPGMELHLIHYSYGVNSTEKGDLSSESTVSRIRTEHFPLTLESARPSHTSQYLCATFGGGHETQYFGPGTRLLVL.

This clone has more than one count but fewer than ten. The J gene is TRBJ2-5, the V gene TRBV7-3; D may be TRBD2 (6 bases). The CDR3 sequence is 14 residues long. With 5 bases removed from V and 6 bases from J, the gap between germline ends came to 16 bases. CDR1 SGHTA and CDR2 FQGTGA come from the germline V gene. The CDR3 sequence: CASSPTGGQQTQYF. The CDR3 DNA reads as TGTGCCAGCAGCCCAACAGGAGGGCAACAGACCCAGTACTTC.

The chain combines TRBV29-1 with TRBJ2-3, with D maybe TRBD1 (6 bases). Trimming removed 3 bases at V and 3 bases at J, with 13 bases between. This CDR3 is built from 14 residues. Germline V gene sequence: CDR1 SQVTM, CDR2 ANQGSEA. CDR3 in amino acids: CSVDRGTVTDTQYF. The CDR3 DNA is TGCAGCGTTGACAGGGGCACGGTGACAGATACGCAGTATTTT.

As concerns this clone: The junction does not match germline at one end; this may be a read error. The chain is built from TRBV7-9 and TRBJ2-3, with D unclear. CDR1 is SEHNR, CDR2 FQNEAQ, per germline (reference sequence). The CDR3 sequence is 13 residues long. As DNA, the CDR3 is TGTTCCAGCAGCCCGAGAGGCACAGATACGCAGTATTTT. Translation gives CSSSPRGTDTQYF.

The sample holds a few counts of this clone. The chain joins TRBV27 to TRBJ1-1; a weak D match, TRBD1 (6 bases). V was shortened by 0 bases and J by 3 bases, with 8 bases between the two germline ends. CDR3 size: 14 residues. Germline CDR1 and CDR2: MNHEY and SMNVEV (reference sequence). The CDR3 nucleotides are TGTGCCAGCAGTTTATCGTACAGGGACACTGAAGCTTTCTTT. Translated, it gives CASSLSYRDTEAFF.

This clone was seen only once. This chain joins TRBV6-4 and TRBJ2-1, with 7 bases lining up with TRBD1. The CDR3 covers 14 residues. J lost 6 bases, V lost 6 bases, and 8 bases had no gene match. Germline V gene sequence: CDR1 MRHNA, CDR2 SNTAGT. CDR3 amino acids: CASRNSPGGNEQFF. CDR3 coding DNA: TGTGCCAGCAGAAACAGTCCAGGGGGCAATGAGCAGTTCTTC.

The chain recombines TRBV15 with TRBJ2-5; the match to TRBD1 covers 7 bases. The V gene's germline CDR1 is LNHNV and CDR2 YYDKDF (reference sequence). The CDR3 loop spans 14 amino acids. The J segment lost 11 bases and the V segment lost 5 bases, leaving 14 bases of the junction unmatched. The CDR3 spells CATSVMTGSWEQYF. CDR3 DNA: TGTGCCACCAGCGTTATGACAGGGTCATGGGAGCAGTACTTC.

The chain employs TRBV7-2 and TRBJ2-1, with D possibly being TRBD2 (6 bases). V was trimmed by 3 bases and J by 2 bases, leaving 8 bases between them. The length of the CDR3 is 14 residues. Germline CDR1 SGHTA, CDR2 FQGNSA. CDR3 loop: CASSFGGTYNEQFF. In nucleotides, the CDR3 is TGTGCCAGCAGCTTTGGAGGGACCTACAATGAGCAGTTCTTC.

V is TRBV5-1 and J is TRBJ1-2; 8 nucleotides agree with TRBD1. V lost 0 bases, J lost 3 bases, and 7 bases stayed unmatched. CDR1 is SGHRS and CDR2 is YFSETQ in the germline V gene. The CDR3 has 16 residues. The CDR3 DNA reads as TGCGCCAGCAGCTTGGGAGGTGGACAGGGAGACTATGGCTACACCTTC. This codes for CASSLGGGQGDYGYTF.

The gene calls are TRBV12-5 and TRBJ2-1; D gene unclear. The ends were cut back, 0 bases at V and 4 bases at J, with 19 bases in the middle. This CDR3 contains 18 residues. Looked up from germline, CDR1 is LGHNT and CDR2 is FRNRAP. The CDR3 DNA reads as TGTGCTAGTGGTTTGGTACTGAGGCCTCCGACCTATTACAATGAGCAGTTCTTC. It yields the protein CASGLVLRPPTYYNEQFF. The full variable domain, its missing parts supplied by reference TRBV12-5 and TRBJ2-1, is DARVTQTPRHKVTEMGQEVTMRCQPILGHNTVFWYRQTMMQGLELLAYFRNRAPLDDSGMPKDRFSAEMPDATLATLKIQPSEPRDSAVYFCASGLVLRPPTYYNEQFFGPGTRLTVL.

The chain couples TRBV28 to TRBJ1-5, with 7 positions matching TRBD1. CDR3 size: 11 residues. J was trimmed by 12 bases and V by 4 bases; bases with no gene match: 3. The germline V gene encodes CDR1 MDHEN and CDR2 SYDVKM. The CDR3, as DNA: TGTGCCAGCAGTTCAGGGGGTTTCCAGCATTTT. It encodes CASSSGGFQHF.

The chain employs TRBV6-5 and TRBJ1-6; TRBD1 matches at 10 bases. Germline V gene sequence: CDR1 MNHEY, CDR2 SVGAGI. Losses at the gene ends were 8 bases for V and 10 bases for J; bases not matched to a gene: 8. This CDR3 has 14 amino acids. The DNA of the CDR3 is TGTGCCAGCCGCCTCGGGACAGGGGTGTCACCCCTCCACTTT. Its translation: CASRLGTGVSPLHF.

This clone appeared once. The genes are TRBV7-2 and TRBJ2-7; D is unclear. Germline assignment: CDR1 SGHTA and CDR2 FQGNSA. The CDR3 extends over 15 amino acids. V gave up 5 bases and J gave up 2 bases, with 16 bases separating them. CDR3 DNA sequence: TGTGCCAGCAGCAAGCCGACAAGACCCCCCTACGAGCAGTACTTC. This gives the protein CASSKPTRPPYEQYF.

This chain uses TRBV14 with TRBJ1-2; tentative D call: TRBD1 (6 bases). The germline V gene has CDR1 SGHDN and CDR2 FVKESK. V lost 0 bases, J lost 1 base, and 15 bases lay in between. The CDR3 length is 17 residues. CDR3: CASSQDPNRVNNYGYTF. The CDR3 coding sequence is TGTGCCAGCAGCCAAGACCCGAACAGGGTCAATAACTATGGCTACACCTTC.

The CDR3 sequence is CASSSGQGNTIYF. In nucleotides, the CDR3 is TGTGCCAGCAGCTCCGGACAGGGAAACACCATATATTTT. The rearrangement joins TRBV7-7 to TRBJ1-3, with TRBD1 as a possible D gene (6 bases). CDR1 is SSHAT and CDR2 is FNYEAQ in the germline V gene (reference sequence). V was trimmed by 4 bases and J by 4 bases, leaving 8 bases between them. The CDR3 spans 13 residues.

The chain has TRBV6-1 and TRBJ2-7; D perhaps matches TRBD1 (6 bases). Germline V gene sequence: CDR1 MNHNS, CDR2 SASEGT. The CDR3 has 15 residues. The V and J ends lost 5 bases and 1 base respectively, with 15 bases between them. CDR3 sequence (DNA): TGTGCCAGCAGTATACAGGGTATTGGTTCCTACGAGCAGTACTTC. Its protein product is CASSIQGIGSYEQYF.

V is TRBV4-1 and J is TRBJ2-1, with a tentative D call TRBD1 (7 bases). Trimming cost V 1 base and J 2 bases, with 15 bases left between them. The CDR3 has 17 residues. Per germline, CDR1 MGHRA and CDR2 YSYEKL. The CDR3 nucleotides are TGCGCCAGCAGCCAAGTCTCTCGGAGGGGGCCCTACAATGAGCAGTTCTTC. This encodes CASSQVSRRGPYNEQFF.

This clone occurred once. The chain has TRBV19 and TRBJ2-3, with 10 bases fitting TRBD1. V gave up 2 bases and J gave up 5 bases; unmatched junction bases: 7. This CDR3 is 16 amino acids long. Germline-derived CDR1 and CDR2 are LNHDA and SQIVND (reference sequence). The CDR3 nucleotides read TGTGCCAGTAGTATATGGGGACAGGGGTATAGAGATACGCAGTATTTT. Translation: CASSIWGQGYRDTQYF.

The chain has TRBV7-6 and TRBJ2-5; 7 bases match TRBD1. Looked up from germline, CDR1 is SGHVS and CDR2 is FNYEAQ. V shed 1 base, J shed 9 bases, and the junction held 8 bases outside the gene matches. The CDR3 sequence is 14 residues long. Written as DNA, the CDR3 is TGTGCCAGCAGCTTAGGACGACAGGGTGAGGCCCAGTACTTC. It encodes CASSLGRQGEAQYF.

The chain has TRBV6-1 and TRBJ2-7; 9 nucleotides match TRBD1. CDR1 is MNHNS and CDR2 is SASEGT in the germline V gene. CDR3 length equals 12 residues. V trimming: 5 bases; J trimming: 6 bases; junction bases outside the gene matches: 2. This CDR3 is CASSLQGAEQYF. In nucleotides, the CDR3 is TGTGCCAGCAGTCTACAGGGGGCCGAGCAGTACTTC.

This chain connects TRBV6-1 to TRBJ1-2, with TRBD1 as a possible D gene (5 bases). This CDR3 has 15 residues. The V and J ends lost 3 bases and 4 bases respectively, with 15 bases between them. The germline gives CDR1 MNHNS, CDR2 SASEGT. The CDR3 sequence is CASSDPFGGLYGYTF. CDR3 nucleotides: TGTGCCAGCAGTGACCCTTTCGGGGGACTCTATGGCTACACCTTC.

The chain joins TRBV28 to TRBJ1-1, with D hard to call. The CDR3 runs to 11 residues. The V gene lost 3 bases and the J gene lost 5 bases, with 4 bases spanning the gap. Looked up from germline, CDR1 is MDHEN and CDR2 is SYDVKM. The DNA of the CDR3 is TGTGCCAGCAGTTTTTTAACTGAAGCTTTCTTT. Encoded protein: CASSFLTEAFF.

CDR3 sequence: CASSIPGVGTDTQYF. The CDR3 nucleotides are TGTGCCAGTAGTATCCCAGGGGTCGGCACAGATACGCAGTATTTT. V gene TRBV19 combines with J gene TRBJ2-3; D may be TRBD1 (6 bases). This CDR3 is built from 15 residues. V was shortened by 3 bases and J by 1 base, with 11 bases between the two germline ends. Germline CDR1 reads LNHDA; CDR2 reads SQIVND (reference sequence).

The rearrangement links TRBV4-1 to TRBJ2-7; D possibly corresponds to TRBD2 (6 bases). V was trimmed by 1 base and J by 3 bases, leaving 13 bases between them. There are 15 residues in the CDR3. The germline CDR1 and CDR2 sequences are MGHRA and YSYEKL. CDR3 in amino acids: CASSQGRGEIYEQYF. Here the CDR3 DNA reads TGCGCCAGCAGCCAAGGGCGCGGGGAGATCTACGAGCAGTACTTC.

The chain combines TRBV28 with TRBJ2-7, with 9 bases fitting TRBD2. This CDR3 has 14 residues. The germline gives CDR1 MDHEN, CDR2 SYDVKM. The trim removed 7 bases at V and 3 bases at J, leaving 7 bases unmatched. The chain's CDR3 is CASTIAGDFYEQYF. For the CDR3, the DNA is TGTGCCAGCACGATAGCGGGGGATTTCTACGAGCAGTACTTC.